The rows below give T cell receptor beta chains drawn from one sample of a study of T cell responses to AZD1222 COVID-19 vaccine. The protocol was immunoSEQ multiplex PCR, while the TCRdb copy is restricted to in-frame clones and leaves out a portion. This table has tens of thousands of clones, approximately 85% appearing once. Sequencing used peripheral blood, obtained 28 days after the second AZD1222 dose. The receptor source for this set is an adult who received the AZD1222 COVID-19 vaccine. The CDR3 runs from the conserved cysteine through the conserved F or W. The D gene is left open where the match is weak. Only part of the rows carry a size: once, few, many, or a class if the clone is expanded.

J gene,clone size,D gene,V gene,CDR3 protein,CDR3 DNA
TRBJ2-1,.,TRBD2,TRBV28,CASSVILAGSRGEQFF,TGTGCCAGCAGTGTTATACTAGCGGGGAGTCGTGGGGAGCAGTTCTTC
TRBJ1-5,once,.,TRBV5-5,CASSPRGQVGGVNQPQHF,TGTGCCAGCAGCCCCCGCGGGCAGGTCGGCGGGGTCAATCAGCCCCAGCATTTT
TRBJ1-6,.,.,TRBV19,CASRPTGVRALHF,TGTGCCAGTAGGCCAACCGGGGTTCGGGCCCTCCACTTT
TRBJ1-5,.,.,TRBV30,CAWSGGGGQPQHF,TGTGCCTGGAGTGGGGGTGGGGGTCAGCCCCAGCATTTT
TRBJ2-1,.,TRBD2,TRBV7-8,CASSLGLAGYNEQFF,TGTGCCAGCAGCTTGGGACTAGCGGGTTACAATGAGCAGTTCTTC
TRBJ2-3,.,TRBD2,TRBV7-2,CASLLAGGITDTQYF,TGTGCCAGCCTACTAGCGGGGGGAATCACAGATACGCAGTATTTT
TRBJ2-6,.,TRBD2,TRBV4-1,CASRGLAGNSGANVLTF,TGCGCCAGCAGGGGACTAGCGGGAAACTCTGGGGCCAACGTCCTGACTTTC
TRBJ1-2,few,.,TRBV20-1,CSVLGGYGYTF,TGCAGTGTCTTAGGGGGGTATGGCTACACCTTC
TRBJ1-3,.,.,TRBV9,CASSSGSGNTIYF,TGTGCCAGCAGCTCAGGCAGCGGAAACACCATATATTTT
TRBJ2-1,.,.,TRBV18,CASSPYSAGTNGEQFF,TGTGCCAGCTCACCATATAGCGCGGGAACCAACGGTGAGCAGTTCTTC
TRBJ1-6,.,.,TRBV5-6,CASSRLQDNYNSPLHF,TGTGCCAGCAGCCGTCTTCAGGACAACTATAATTCACCCCTCCACTTT
TRBJ2-1,.,TRBD2,TRBV6-2/TRBV6-3,CTSSSGLAYEQFF,TGTACCAGCAGTTCGGGACTAGCCTATGAGCAGTTCTTC
TRBJ1-2,.,TRBD1,TRBV4-3,CASSQAPAGTGYAYTF,TGCGCCAGCAGCCAAGCTCCCGCCGGGACAGGGTATGCCTACACCTTC
TRBJ2-5,.,.,TRBV7-7,CASSLGAIQETQYF,TGTGCTAGCAGCTTAGGCGCCATCCAAGAGACCCAGTACTTC
TRBJ1-6,.,.,TRBV5-1,CASSQGPAGSNSPLHF,TGCGCCAGCAGCCAAGGCCCCGCCGGGAGCAATTCACCCCTCCACTTT
TRBJ2-1,.,TRBD2,TRBV25-1,CASSDGGLAGNEQFF,TGTGCCAGCAGTGATGGAGGGCTAGCGGGTAATGAGCAGTTCTTC
TRBJ2-3,.,.,TRBV7-3,CASSLWAFPDTQYF,TGTGCCAGCAGCTTATGGGCGTTCCCAGATACGCAGTATTTT
TRBJ1-1,.,TRBD1,TRBV4-1,CASSRDRANTEAFF,TGCGCCAGCAGCCGGGACAGGGCGAACACTGAAGCTTTCTTT
TRBJ2-1,once,TRBD2,TRBV19,CASSTGLAGLFF,TGTGCCAGTAGTACCGGACTAGCGGGACTGTTCTTC
TRBJ2-1,.,TRBD2,TRBV9,CASSVGVAGAGEQFF,TGTGCCAGCAGCGTAGGGGTAGCGGGAGCAGGAGAGCAGTTCTTC